One and the same sample provided the 16 T cell receptor beta chains below, sequenced in a study of blood T cells in healthy people across ages (dated by TCRdb to between 2014 and 2017). Library preparation used 5' RACE. The reads were generated on an Illumina HiSeq 2500. The second PCR ran for roughly 7 to 11 cycles and used a J-beta primer mix along with a sample-barcoded 5' primer. The public reads were quality trimmed at Q25 with fastp and then assembled into clones with MiXCR by TCRdb, keeping productive beta chains. CDR3 protein sequences are deduplicated, and each keeps its most common genes and DNA. The sample profile shows hundreds of thousands of distinct CDR3 sequences; approximately 30% of them were found once. The ten largest clones add up to approximately 14% of the sample. The sample was blood. These receptors originate from a woman older than 75 in good health.

This sequence joins TRBV5-1 and TRBJ2-1; no reliable D call. With 0 bases removed from V and 12 bases from J, the gap between germline ends came to 7 bases. This CDR3 has 11 amino acids. CDR1 and CDR2 (germline): SGHRS, YFSETQ. DNA of the CDR3: TGCGCCAGCAGCTTGGGAGGTCCGCAGTTCTTC. As protein: CASSLGGPQFF. The full variable domain, in which reference TRBV5-1 and TRBJ2-1 provide the parts outside the CDR3, is KAGVTQTPRYLIKTRGQQVTLSCSPISGHRSVSWYQQTPGQGLQFLFEYFSETQRNKGNFPGRFSGRQFSNSRSEMNVSTLELGDSALYLCASSLGGPQFFGPGTRLTVL.

This clonotype was observed many times. V is TRBV7-6 and J is TRBJ1-2, with D perhaps TRBD1 (6 bases). V was cut by 1 base and J by 8 bases, with 11 bases left in between. The CDR3 extends over 13 amino acids. Germline V gene data show CDR1 as SGHVS and CDR2 as FNYEAQ. The CDR3 sequence is CASSLGQVTGYTF. Written as DNA, the CDR3 is TGTGCCAGCAGCTTAGGACAGGTGACGGGCTACACCTTC.

V gene TRBV19 combines with J gene TRBJ1-2; D gene unclear. Trimming removed 2 bases at V and 8 bases at J, with 15 bases between. The CDR3 is 14 amino acids. Germline CDR1 reads LNHDA; CDR2 reads SQIVND (reference sequence). For the CDR3, the DNA is TGTGCCAGTAGTATATCGGGGAATACTGGCGGCTACACCTTC. The encoded protein is CASSISGNTGGYTF. The full variable domain, in which reference TRBV19 and TRBJ1-2 provide the parts outside the CDR3, is DGGITQSPKYLFRKEGQNVTLSCEQNLNHDAMYWYRQDPGQGLRLIYYSQIVNDFQKGDIAEGYSVSREKKESFPLTVTSAQKNPTAFYLCASSISGNTGGYTFGSGTRLTVV.

There are many counts of this clonotype. The chain recombines TRBV3-1 with TRBJ1-4; 7 bases agree with TRBD1. The germline gives CDR1 LGHDT, CDR2 YNNKEL (reference sequence). V lost 4 bases, J lost 0 bases, and 8 bases stayed unmatched. The CDR3 length is 17 residues. The CDR3 bases are TGTGCCAGCAGCCCCCGGACAGGCGTCGCAACTAATGAAAAACTGTTTTTT. Translating it yields CASSPRTGVATNEKLFF.

The V and J genes are TRBV6-2 or TRBV6-3 and TRBJ1-1; D call uncertain. V was trimmed by 6 bases and J by 8 bases, leaving 10 bases between them. The CDR3 contains 11 residues. Germline CDR1 and CDR2: MNHEY and SVGEGT. The CDR3 spells CASRLTGEAFF. The CDR3 DNA sequence: TGTGCCAGCAGACTCACTGGGGAAGCTTTCTTT.

Worth noting for this clonotype: A much bigger clone sits one base away, suggesting this may be a read error. For the CDR3, the DNA is TGTGCCGGCAGAGAAAGCGGTTCCTACAATGAGCAGTACTTC. This translates into CAGRESGSYNEQYF. The chain combines TRBV6-4 with TRBJ2-1; tentative D call: TRBD2 (5 bases). The DNA end is a closer match to TRBJ2-7, so the J assignment may be wrong. The germline V gene has CDR1 MRHNA and CDR2 SNTAGT. The CDR3 extends over 14 amino acids.

The chain recombines TRBV7-8 with TRBJ1-1, with TRBD1 matching 9 bases. Trimming at V came to 1 base and at J to 11 bases, leaving 5 bases not matched to a gene. The CDR3 is 13 amino acids. CDR1 is SGHVS, CDR2 FQNEAQ, per germline. CDR3 loop: CASSLETGGLAFF. CDR3 DNA: TGTGCCAGCAGCTTAGAAACAGGGGGCCTCGCTTTCTTT.

This clonotype was counted many times. This chain connects TRBV7-2 to TRBJ1-5; TRBD1 matches 9 bases. The CDR3 is 15 amino acids. CDR1 and CDR2 (germline): SGHTA, FQGNSA. V dropped 3 bases and J dropped 5; count of bases not matched to a gene: 5. DNA for the CDR3: TGTGCCAGCAGCTTCGGACAGGGGCCATATCAGCCCCAGCATTTT. Amino acid sequence: CASSFGQGPYQPQHF. Based on the CDR3 plus reference TRBV7-2 and TRBJ1-5, the full variable domain is GAGVSQSPSNKVTEKGKDVELRCDPISGHTALYWYRQSLGQGLEFLIYFQGNSAPDKSGLPSDRFSAERTGGSVSTLTIQRTQQEDSAVYLCASSFGQGPYQPQHFGDGTRLSIL.

This clonotype was seen only a few times. The V gene is TRBV6-6, the J gene TRBJ1-2; tentative D call: TRBD1 (5 bases). With 6 bases removed from V and 2 bases from J, the gap between germline ends came to 19 bases. The CDR3 totals 16 residues. Germline values: CDR1 MNHNY, CDR2 SVGAGI (reference sequence). The CDR3 DNA sequence: TGTGCCAGCAGACCACCGGGGACTGGGGCCAACTATGGCTACACCTTC. Its protein is CASRPPGTGANYGYTF.

Many counts were recorded for this clonotype. V usage is TRBV20-1 and J usage is TRBJ2-7, with 10 bases identical to TRBD1. This CDR3 comprises 13 residues. Trimming took 1 base from V and 7 from J; bases not matched to a gene: 4. Germline values: CDR1 DFQATT, CDR2 SNEGSKA (reference sequence). CDR3 in amino acids: CSARGQGAGEQYF. The CDR3 nucleotides read TGCAGTGCTAGAGGACAGGGGGCGGGTGAGCAGTACTTC.

This clonotype was detected only a few times. The gene calls are TRBV4-1 and TRBJ1-2; the D is unclear. V was clipped by 0 bases and J by 12 bases, with 17 bases between them. This CDR3 has 14 amino acids. Germline-derived CDR1 and CDR2 are MGHRA and YSYEKL. CDR3 sequence: CASSQDPRGNPHTF. CDR3 nucleotide sequence: TGCGCCAGCAGCCAAGATCCGCGAGGGAACCCCCACACCTTC.

Points on this clonotype: A much more abundant neighbour one base away suggests this may be a read error. This sequence joins TRBV5-1 and TRBJ2-3; a possible D gene is TRBD2 (5 bases). With 4 bases removed from V and 4 bases from J, the gap between germline ends came to 13 bases. The germline CDR1 and CDR2 sequences are SGHRS and YFSETQ. CDR3 length: 14 residues. This chain's CDR3 is CASSPRSSADTQYF. In nucleotides, the CDR3 is TGCGCCAGCAGCCCTAGGAGTAGCGCAGATACGCAGTATTTT.

This clonotype was seen many times. This sequence joins TRBV20-1 and TRBJ2-3; 9 bases line up with TRBD2. Looked up from germline, CDR1 is DFQATT and CDR2 is SNEGSKA (reference sequence). V lost 5 bases and J lost 0; bases outside the gene matches: 3. The CDR3 runs to 14 residues. The CDR3, as DNA: TGCAGTGCTTTGGGACTAGCTAGCACAGATACGCAGTATTTT. Its translation: CSALGLASTDTQYF.

Worth noting for this clonotype: One end of the junction varies from germline; a read error may be responsible. The chain's CDR3 is CSSSPEQSFYGYTF. DNA for the CDR3: TGTTCCAGCAGCCCCGAACAGAGTTTCTATGGCTACACCTTC. The chain carries TRBV7-9 and TRBJ1-2, with D hard to call. The length of the CDR3 is 14 residues. CDR1 SEHNR and CDR2 FQNEAQ come from the germline V gene (reference sequence).

With regard to this clonotype: Sequence at one end of the junction differs from germline and may be a read error. This rearrangement joins TRBV20-1 to TRBJ1-3, with no clear D. CDR3 length equals 14 residues. Germline CDR1 and CDR2: DFQATT and SNEGSKA (reference sequence). The CDR3 DNA sequence: TGCAGTGCTAGTCGCAGCAGCTCTGGAAACACCGTATATTTT. Translated: CSASRSSSGNTVYF.

This clonotype was counted ten times or more. CDR3 loop: CASSLTGGANTEAFF. DNA of the CDR3: TGTGCCAGCAGTTTGACAGGGGGAGCGAACACTGAAGCTTTCTTT. This chain connects TRBV12-3 or TRBV12-4 to TRBJ1-1; 9 bases match TRBD1. Unmatched junction bases numbered 3, after V lost 3 bases and J lost 1 base. The CDR3 runs 15 residues.